This T cell receptor beta chain was captured by sequencing in a study of CD8 T cells in Susac syndrome. An input of about 0.45 to 1 ug of RNA was subjected to reverse transcription using random hexamers. Amplification of TCR beta CDR3 by immunoSEQ multiplex PCR spanned 54 Vbeta and 13 Jbeta. One entry per CDR3 protein, called by TCRdb with MiXCR from the immunoSEQ multiplex PCR reads. The repertoire consists of roughly 250,000 distinct CDR3 sequences, with 96% occurring once and the leading ten covering approximately 0.094%. The CDR3 contains 18 residues. V trimming: 1 base; J trimming: 0 bases; junction bases outside the gene matches: 10. TEMRA cells were FACS-enriched, with CD8+ and CD4+ T cells isolated negatively.

The source material was CD4+ T cells from PBMCs. The sequence derives from a human donor with Susac syndrome. This sequence joins TRBV12-3 or TRBV12-4 and TRBJ1-2, with 8 bases that match TRBD1. The CDR3 DNA sequence: TGTGCCAGCAGTTTAGTACTGGTGGACAGGGCCACTAACTATGGCTACACCTTC. Translation gives CASSLVLVDRATNYGYTF.